The entry that follows covers one T cell receptor beta chain sequence. This entry belongs to a study of blood T cell repertoires in COVID-19. Individuals drawn from around 25 US areas were about 18 to 89 years old. Clinical history as reported by participants underpinned cohort assignment. Original analysis: Amplification of reference gene primers provided the estimated nucleated cell counts. Clones were sequenced by immunoSEQ multiplex PCR, and TCRdb holds only the in-frame ones, with some missing. Clone size and the V and J calls come from that table; the DNA yielded D and trimming. The top ten hold roughly 1% of the sample, which has roughly 300,000 clones, over 75% seen once. Germline V CDR1 and CDR2: SGHRS, YFSETQ. The CDR3 length is 15 residues. Germline trimming cut 4 bases from V and 7 bases from J; bases unmatched to any gene: 13.

Sample: PBMCs or T cells enriched from blood (not recorded which). The TCR was taken from a woman aged 25 to 39 who had recovered from COVID-19. This rearrangement joins TRBV5-1 to TRBJ2-5, with TRBD1 matching over 7 bases. The DNA of the CDR3 is TGCGCCAGCAGCCTCCGGGACAGACACCAGGGGACCCAGTACTTC. Translated, it gives CASSLRDRHQGTQYF.